These 24 T cell receptor beta chains were sequenced from one sample in a study of naive and memory T cell subsets. The beta constant-region primer was an equimolar mix of two oligonucleotides covering TRBC1 and TRBC2. Via MiXCR, TCRdb re-called the UMI-ligation and nested PCR reads, giving one row per CDR3 protein. The data show some 150,000 distinct CDR3 sequences, around 15% seen once. Sequencing used naive CD4+ T cells from blood. All receptors derive from a human donor in good health.

This rearrangement joins TRBV7-2 to TRBJ1-5, with D possibly TRBD1 on 5 matching bases. This CDR3 is built from 13 residues. The V end was cut by 8 bases, the J end by 4 bases, with 12 bases between. Looked up from germline, CDR1 is SGHTA and CDR2 is FQGNSA. The CDR3 region is CASRRQTNQPQHF. For the CDR3, the DNA is TGTGCCAGCCGAAGACAGACGAATCAGCCCCAGCATTTT.

In this sample, this clonotype turned up a few times. This chain uses TRBV24-1 with TRBJ2-1, with 8 nucleotides matching TRBD2. V was clipped by 0 bases and J by 8 bases; unmatched bases: 5. The CDR3 runs to 15 residues. The germline V gene has CDR1 KGHDR and CDR2 SFDVKD. The CDR3 nucleotides are TGTGCCACCAGTGATTTGCGGGAGGGCAGCGATGAGCAGTTCTTC. Amino acids: CATSDLREGSDEQFF.

The table lists this clonotype with a few counts. This sequence joins TRBV20-1 and TRBJ2-7; 8 bases match TRBD1. The CDR3 contains 12 residues. Germline V gene sequence: CDR1 DFQATT, CDR2 SNEGSKA (reference sequence). The J segment lost 3 bases and the V segment lost 4 bases, leaving 2 bases of the junction unmatched. CDR3 sequence (DNA): TGCAGTGCTACGGACAGGGACTACGAGCAGTACTTC. Amino acid sequence: CSATDRDYEQYF.

The chain recombines TRBV14 with TRBJ2-1; 13 nucleotides line up with TRBD2. Looked up from germline, CDR1 is SGHDN and CDR2 is FVKESK. V lost 3 bases to trimming and J lost 4 bases; unmatched junction nucleotides: 6. The CDR3 has 17 amino acids. The CDR3 reads CASSQVPGLAGYNEQFF. CDR3 nucleotide sequence: TGTGCCAGCAGCCAGGTTCCGGGACTAGCGGGGTACAATGAGCAGTTCTTC. Full variable domain (missing parts from reference TRBV14 and TRBJ2-1): EAGVTQFPSHSVIEKGQTVTLRCDPISGHDNLYWYRRVMGKEIKFLLHFVKESKQDESGMPNNRFLAERTGGTYSTLKVQPAELEDSGVYFCASSQVPGLAGYNEQFFGPGTRLTVL.

This clonotype has ten or more counts. The chain employs TRBV7-2 and TRBJ2-7; a possible D gene is TRBD2 (6 bases). Trimming pared 6 bases from V and 4 bases from J, leaving 16 bases between. This CDR3 is built from 14 residues. Germline V gene lookup returns CDR1 SGHTA and CDR2 FQGNSA. Here the CDR3 DNA reads TGTGCCAGCAGTCTGCGGGGCCACGGTTACGAGCAGTACTTC. Its translation is CASSLRGHGYEQYF.

This clonotype showed up just once. This chain uses TRBV20-1 with TRBJ2-3; D call uncertain. This CDR3 comprises 16 residues. V was cut by 5 bases and J by 0 bases, with 18 bases left in between. CDR1 and CDR2 from the germline V gene are DFQATT and SNEGSKA (reference sequence). CDR3 loop: CSASPYAGASTDTQYF. The CDR3 nucleotides read TGCAGTGCTTCCCCTTATGCCGGAGCTAGCACAGATACGCAGTATTTT.

V usage is TRBV10-1 and J usage is TRBJ2-7, with a weak D call TRBD1 (5 bases). V gave up 9 bases and J gave up 2 bases, with 26 bases separating them. Germline CDR1 reads WNHNN; CDR2 reads SYGVQD (reference sequence). This CDR3 region has 17 residues. The CDR3 region has the DNA TGCGCCAGTCCGTCACAGGCCCTAAGTTATAGTACCTACGAGCAGTACTTC. This translates into CASPSQALSYSTYEQYF.

The V call is TRBV29-1, the J call TRBJ2-1; D may be TRBD1 (5 bases). The CDR3 length is 16 residues. The germline V and J ends were trimmed by 3 bases and 4 bases, with 19 bases remaining between them. Germline V gene lookup returns CDR1 SQVTM and CDR2 ANQGSEA. DNA for the CDR3: TGCAGCGTTGAGCCAGGGCAGGGCAAAGAATACAATGAGCAGTTCTTC. This gives the protein CSVEPGQGKEYNEQFF.

This clonotype was counted only a few times. The chain recombines TRBV30 with TRBJ2-1; 8 nucleotides match TRBD2. Germline V lookup: CDR1 GTSNPN, CDR2 SVGIG (reference sequence). This CDR3 is 13 amino acids long. V lost 5 bases to trimming and J lost 8 bases; unmatched junction nucleotides: 8. The CDR3 DNA reads TGTGCCTGGTCCGGACTAGCTCGCGATGAGCAGTTCTTC. Residues: CAWSGLARDEQFF. The complete variable domain, with remaining parts taken from reference TRBV30 and TRBJ2-1, reads SQTIHQWPATLVQPVGSPLSLECTVEGTSNPNLYWYRQAAGRGLQLLFYSVGIGQISSEVPQNLSASRPQDRQFILSSKKLLLSDSGFYLCAWSGLARDEQFFGPGTRLTVL.

The chain's CDR3 is CASTPWADTYNEQFF. The CDR3 DNA is TGTGCCAGCACCCCATGGGCCGACACATACAATGAGCAGTTCTTC. The rearrangement links TRBV2 to TRBJ2-1; D is unresolved. CDR3 length equals 15 residues. Germline-derived CDR1 and CDR2 are SNHLY and FYNNEI. Between the trimmed V and J ends, which lost 7 bases and 4 bases, there was a span of 17 bases.

In this sample, this clonotype turned up a few times. J is TRBJ2-7 and V is TRBV7-9; D gene ambiguous. The CDR3 runs to 13 residues. Trimming cost V 0 bases and J 3 bases, with 6 bases left between them. Germline CDR1 and CDR2: SEHNR and FQNEAQ (reference sequence). CDR3 in amino acids: CASSLAANYEQYF. The CDR3 nucleotides read TGTGCCAGCAGCTTAGCGGCCAACTACGAGCAGTACTTC.

The chain is built from TRBV12-3 or TRBV12-4 and TRBJ1-1, with TRBD1 as a possible D gene (5 bases). The CDR3 extends over 13 amino acids. V was shortened by 3 bases and J by 5 bases, with 10 bases between the two germline ends. CDR3 protein: CASSLGGATEAFF. As DNA, the CDR3 is TGTGCCAGCAGTTTGGGTGGGGCGACTGAAGCTTTCTTT.

The V gene is TRBV6-2 or TRBV6-3, the J gene TRBJ1-1; D unclear. V was trimmed by 7 bases and J by 2 bases, leaving 8 bases between them. CDR3 size: 12 residues. Germline V gene lookup returns CDR1 MNHEY and CDR2 SVGEGT. The CDR3 DNA is TGTGCCAGCAACAGACTTAACACTGAAGCTTTCTTT. It specifies CASNRLNTEAFF.

This clonotype occurred a few times. The chain recombines TRBV5-6 with TRBJ2-6; perhaps D is TRBD1 or TRBD2 (5 bases each). Germline CDR1 reads SGHDT; CDR2 reads YYEEEE. The ends were cut back, 3 bases at V and 4 bases at J, with 5 bases in the middle. The CDR3 covers 13 residues. The CDR3 loop is CASSWGGANVLTF. The DNA of the CDR3 is TGTGCCAGCAGCTGGGGGGGGGCCAACGTCCTGACTTTC.

The chain is built from TRBV20-1 and TRBJ1-6, with 9 bases aligning to TRBD1. The CDR3 sequence is 14 residues long. Germline-derived CDR1 and CDR2 are DFQATT and SNEGSKA (reference sequence). V shed 5 bases and J 6 bases; nucleotides not matched to a gene: 5. The CDR3 region is CSAGRGQGNSPLHF. DNA for the CDR3: TGCAGTGCTGGTAGGGGACAGGGTAATTCACCCCTCCACTTT.

This clonotype turned up a few times. The gene calls are TRBV18 and TRBJ2-1; D possibly corresponds to TRBD1 (5 bases). V shed 4 bases and J shed 12 bases, with 22 bases lying between them. The CDR3 spans 15 residues. From germline, CDR1 is KGHSH and CDR2 LQKENI. The DNA for the CDR3 is TGTGCCAGCTCACACAAACAGAACAGGCAGGTCGGGCAGTTCTTC. Residues: CASSHKQNRQVGQFF.

The rearrangement joins TRBV7-2 to TRBJ2-7, with D uncertain. Germline V lookup: CDR1 SGHTA, CDR2 FQGNSA. V lost 6 bases, J lost 4 bases, and 10 bases lay in between. The CDR3 is 12 amino acids. CDR3 sequence: CASSTASYEQYF. DNA for the CDR3: TGTGCCAGCAGTACAGCCAGTTACGAGCAGTACTTC.

The V and J genes are TRBV7-9 and TRBJ2-1; D remains ambiguous. Trimming left V 3 bases short and J 4 bases short, with 19 bases between. Germline V lookup: CDR1 SEHNR, CDR2 FQNEAQ (reference sequence). CDR3 size: 17 residues. Here the CDR3 reads CASSLGRSAALYNEQFF. CDR3 DNA: TGTGCCAGCAGCTTGGGCCGCTCGGCGGCACTTTACAATGAGCAGTTCTTC.

This clonotype was recorded at least ten times. The chain couples TRBV10-3 to TRBJ2-1; 9 bases are shared with TRBD1. CDR3 length equals 15 residues. Per germline, CDR1 ENHRY and CDR2 SYGVKD. Losses at the gene ends were 4 bases for V and 7 bases for J; bases not matched to a gene: 8. DNA for the CDR3: TGTGCCATCAGTGGGGACAGGGCCATTGAGAATGAGCAGTTCTTC. This sequence encodes CAISGDRAIENEQFF.

In its sample, this clonotype was seen a few times. The chain links TRBV27 to TRBJ2-3, with D possibly matching TRBD2 (5 bases). The ends were cut back, 5 bases at V and 2 bases at J, with 8 bases in the middle. The germline V gene has CDR1 MNHEY and CDR2 SMNVEV (reference sequence). This CDR3 is 13 amino acids long. The CDR3 sequence: CASSGLNTDTQYF. The CDR3 nucleotides are TGTGCCAGCAGTGGACTGAACACAGATACGCAGTATTTT.

Only a few counts were recorded for this clonotype. The chain couples TRBV4-3 to TRBJ2-4; D might be TRBD2 (6 bases). V lost 0 bases to trimming and J lost 0 bases, with 12 bases between them. The CDR3 covers 17 residues. Germline-derived CDR1 and CDR2 are LGHNA and YSLEER. The CDR3 protein is CASSQEPGLLAKNIQYF. The CDR3 DNA follows: TGCGCCAGCAGCCAAGAACCCGGACTACTAGCCAAAAACATTCAGTACTTC.

This clonotype was observed many times. The chain links TRBV14 to TRBJ1-2; no definite D call. The V gene's germline CDR1 is SGHDN and CDR2 FVKESK. Trimming cost V 0 bases and J 5 bases, with 13 bases left between them. This CDR3 has 15 amino acids. CDR3 sequence (DNA): TGTGCCAGCAGCCAAGATAAAAATGAGGGTTATGGCTACACCTTC. Translating gives CASSQDKNEGYGYTF.

The chain carries TRBV30 and TRBJ2-3; 9 nucleotides match TRBD2. This CDR3 has 16 amino acids. With 0 bases clipped from V and 4 bases from J, the junction kept 8 bases outside the gene matches. Germline V gene lookup returns CDR1 GTSNPN and CDR2 SVGIG (reference sequence). CDR3 DNA: TGTGCCTGGAGTGTACTATCTAGCGGGACAGCAGATACGCAGTATTTT. This encodes CAWSVLSSGTADTQYF.

This rearrangement joins TRBV12-3 or TRBV12-4 to TRBJ2-3; TRBD1 might be the D (6 bases). The V end lost 10 bases, the J end lost 7 bases, and 9 bases lay between the germline ends. The CDR3 consists of 10 residues. CDR3 nucleotides: TGTGCCACGGGACAAAATACGCAGTATTTT. Translating gives CATGQNTQYF.